Below are 29 T cell receptor beta chains sequenced from a single sample in a study of blood T cell repertoires in COVID-19. Repertoires were generated with immunoSEQ multiplex PCR, while TCRdb's copy carries only in-frame clones and drops some. Here the sample spans about 74,000 clones, over 75% being singletons. Sequenced sample: peripheral blood. These receptors were taken from an elderly woman with active or convalescent COVID-19.

The chain employs TRBV19 and TRBJ1-2; 8 positions agree with TRBD1. The CDR3 length is 17 residues. In germline, CDR1 is LNHDA, CDR2 SQIVND (reference sequence). The junction had 12 bases not matched to a gene; V was cut back by 4 bases and J by 2 bases. The CDR3 nucleotides are TGTGCCAGTAGTAAGAGGTTGACAGGGGTGGTCAACTATGGCTACACCTTC. Translating it yields CASSKRLTGVVNYGYTF.

The V and J genes are TRBV4-1 and TRBJ1-6; D ambiguous. Trimming took 0 bases from V and 6 from J, leaving 12 bases between them. The CDR3 is made up of 16 amino acids. The V gene's germline CDR1 is MGHRA and CDR2 YSYEKL. Here the CDR3 reads CASSQEGGSLNSPLHF. DNA of the CDR3: TGCGCCAGCAGCCAAGAGGGAGGGAGTCTTAATTCACCCCTCCACTTT.

V is TRBV2 and J is TRBJ2-7, with 9 bases fitting TRBD1. The CDR3 runs 14 residues. CDR1 and CDR2 (germline): SNHLY, FYNNEI. The J segment lost 3 bases and the V segment lost 7 bases, leaving 7 bases of the junction unmatched. CDR3 sequence reads: CASKSGTGFYEQYF. The CDR3 DNA sequence: TGTGCCAGCAAGTCCGGGACAGGGTTCTACGAGCAGTACTTC.

This clone came up a few times. The gene calls are TRBV9 and TRBJ2-2; D uncertain. Trimming left V 0 bases short and J 2 bases short, with 8 bases between. Germline loops: CDR1 SGDLS, CDR2 YYNGEE. This CDR3 has 15 residues. In nucleotides, the CDR3 is TGTGCCAGCAGCGTAGTTCCAGGCAACACCGGGGAGCTGTTTTTT. Translating gives CASSVVPGNTGELFF.

V usage is TRBV10-3 and J usage is TRBJ2-7, with 11 bases matching TRBD1. Germline V CDR1 and CDR2: ENHRY, SYGVKD. V shed 2 bases, J shed 6 bases, and the junction held 6 bases outside the gene matches. CDR3 length equals 15 residues. The CDR3 nucleotides are TGTGCCATCAGTGAGGGGGACAGGGGGGTCGGCGAGCAGTACTTC. Amino acids: CAISEGDRGVGEQYF.

The chain combines TRBV7-2 with TRBJ2-1; 10 nucleotides match TRBD2. The CDR3 spans 15 residues. The V and J ends lost 5 bases and 5 bases, in that order; junction bases with no gene match: 6. The germline CDR1 and CDR2 sequences are SGHTA and FQGNSA. The DNA for the CDR3 is TGTGCCAGCAGCCCCAAGCGGGGGGGAAACAATGAGCAGTTCTTC. It translates to CASSPKRGGNNEQFF. Combining the CDR3 with reference TRBV7-2 and TRBJ2-1 gives the whole variable domain GAGVSQSPSNKVTEKGKDVELRCDPISGHTALYWYRQSLGQGLEFLIYFQGNSAPDKSGLPSDRFSAERTGGSVSTLTIQRTQQEDSAVYLCASSPKRGGNNEQFFGPGTRLTVL.

The chain carries TRBV7-3 and TRBJ2-2; 8 bases align to TRBD1. Germline CDR1 is SGHTA and CDR2 is FQGTGA. The CDR3 loop spans 15 amino acids. The trim removed 4 bases at V and 1 base at J, leaving 2 bases unmatched. CDR3 region: CASSSDRGNTGELFF. The CDR3 nucleotides read TGTGCCAGCAGCTCCGACAGGGGGAACACCGGGGAGCTGTTTTTT.

The chain recombines TRBV28 with TRBJ2-7; TRBD1 matches 8 bases. The CDR3 runs 15 residues. V lost 5 bases and J lost 0; bases outside the gene matches: 6. The germline V gene encodes CDR1 MDHEN and CDR2 SYDVKM. CDR3: CASSGDRTVSYEQYF. The CDR3 region has the DNA TGTGCCAGCAGTGGGGACAGGACTGTCTCCTACGAGCAGTACTTC. Full variable domain (outside the CDR3, taken from reference TRBV28 and TRBJ2-7): DVKVTQSSRYLVKRTGEKVFLECVQDMDHENMFWYRQDPGLGLRLIYFSYDVKMKEKGDIPEGYSVSREKKERFSLILESASTNQTSMYLCASSGDRTVSYEQYFGPGTRLTVT.

The rearrangement joins TRBV2 to TRBJ2-3; the match to TRBD2 covers 8 bases. Germline V lookup: CDR1 SNHLY, CDR2 FYNNEI. Trimming at V came to 8 bases and at J to 8 bases, leaving 12 bases not matched to a gene. The CDR3 contains 14 residues. Written as DNA, the CDR3 is TGTGCCAGCGCCCCGGGACTAGGGCACAGTACGCAGTATTTT. The encoded protein is CASAPGLGHSTQYF.

The CDR3 DNA follows: TGTGCCAGCAGTACCTCGACAGTGCAAGAGACCCAGTACTTC. It is translated as CASSTSTVQETQYF. The rearrangement joins TRBV27 to TRBJ2-5; D might be TRBD1 (5 bases). This CDR3 has 14 residues. The V and J ends lost 5 bases and 2 bases respectively, with 12 bases between them. CDR1 and CDR2 (germline): MNHEY, SMNVEV (reference sequence).

The chain joins TRBV9 to TRBJ2-3; D is perhaps TRBD1 (5 bases). The V gene's germline CDR1 is SGDLS and CDR2 YYNGEE. V lost 4 bases, J lost 2 bases, and 17 bases lay in between. This CDR3 has 16 residues. The CDR3 reads CASSPRAGPDTDTQYF. CDR3 in DNA: TGTGCCAGCAGCCCCCGAGCAGGGCCTGACACAGATACGCAGTATTTT.

This chain joins TRBV7-9 and TRBJ1-2, with TRBD1 as a possible D gene (5 bases). CDR1 is SEHNR and CDR2 is FQNEAQ in the germline V gene (reference sequence). The CDR3 runs to 14 residues. V lost 5 bases and J 7 bases, leaving 17 bases between the germline ends. The CDR3 nucleotides read TGTGCCAGCAGCCCCGGGGGACTTCCATCTGGCTACACCTTC. Protein sequence: CASSPGGLPSGYTF.

This chain joins TRBV7-3 and TRBJ2-1; tentative D call: TRBD1 (6 bases). The germline V gene has CDR1 SGHTA and CDR2 FQGTGA. V lost 1 base and J 2 bases, leaving 9 bases between the germline ends. The CDR3 covers 15 residues. CDR3 protein: CASSLIGTTYNEQFF. The CDR3 DNA sequence: TGTGCCAGCAGCTTAATAGGGACAACCTACAATGAGCAGTTCTTC.

This chain links TRBV28 with TRBJ2-3; maybe TRBD1 (6 bases). The length of the CDR3 is 15 residues. The V end was cut by 2 bases, the J end by 2 bases, with 11 bases between. Per germline, CDR1 MDHEN and CDR2 SYDVKM. CDR3 coding DNA: TGTGCCAGCAGTTTAAACGGACAGTCCACAGATACGCAGTATTTT. Translated, it gives CASSLNGQSTDTQYF.

The rearrangement links TRBV11-3 to TRBJ2-1; D unclear. The germline V gene has CDR1 SGHNT and CDR2 YENEEA. Trimming shortened V by 5 bases and J by 8 bases, and 10 bases separated the two germline ends. The CDR3 spans 12 residues. In DNA form, the CDR3 reads TGTGCCAGCAGCGTGACCGGGTATGAGCAGTTCTTC. Amino acids: CASSVTGYEQFF.

This clone was seen just once. The chain uses TRBV5-4 and TRBJ1-1, with 7 bases fitting TRBD1. Germline values: CDR1 SGHNT, CDR2 YYREEE (reference sequence). The CDR3 has 14 residues. Germline trimming cut 6 bases from V and 3 bases from J; bases unmatched to any gene: 8. The CDR3 here is CASTKGAPDTEAFF. In DNA form, the CDR3 reads TGTGCCAGCACCAAGGGGGCGCCGGACACTGAAGCTTTCTTT.

The chain recombines TRBV11-1 with TRBJ2-6; the D gene is possibly TRBD2 (5 bases). The V gene's germline CDR1 is SGHAT and CDR2 FQDESV (reference sequence). With 7 bases removed from V and 1 base from J, the gap between germline ends came to 11 bases. This CDR3 is 15 amino acids long. The CDR3 DNA reads as TGTGCCAGCACTCAGGAGGTTTCTGGGGCCAACGTCCTGACTTTC. Amino acids: CASTQEVSGANVLTF.

Regarding this clone: The junction shows a germline mismatch at one end, possibly a read error. The V and J genes are TRBV6-4 and TRBJ2-5; a possible D gene is TRBD2 (6 bases). The CDR3 consists of 15 residues. Germline V gene lookup returns CDR1 MRHNA and CDR2 SNTAGT. CDR3 loop: CRHLGGSGASRTQYF. In nucleotides, the CDR3 is TGCCGTCACCTGGGAGGCTCTGGGGCGTCACGGACCCAGTACTTC.

In this sample, this clone turned up once. The genes are TRBV21-1 and TRBJ2-7; the D call in the table, TRBD1, was not verified against the DNA. TRBV21-1 is marked as a pseudogene. CDR3 length: 16 amino acids. The CDR3 nucleotides read TGTGCCAGCAGCCTACTAATGACAGGCGCCTCCTACGAGCAGTACTTC. It is translated as CASSLLMTGASYEQYF.

The chain recombines TRBV4-1 with TRBJ2-2; D is perhaps TRBD1 (6 bases). The CDR3 loop spans 15 amino acids. Germline CDR1 reads MGHRA; CDR2 reads YSYEKL. V lost 4 bases and J lost 2, with 11 bases in between. CDR3 amino acids: CASSPRTANTGELFF. The CDR3 coding sequence is TGCGCCAGCAGCCCACGGACAGCCAACACCGGGGAGCTGTTTTTT.

The gene calls are TRBV11-2 and TRBJ1-2; maybe TRBD1 (5 bases). CDR1 SGHAT and CDR2 FQNNGV come from the germline V gene. This CDR3 comprises 16 residues. Trimming pared 0 bases from V and 4 bases from J, leaving 15 bases between. The CDR3 DNA is TGTGCCAGCAGCTTAGAACGGGGGATTATCGGCTATGGCTACACCTTC. Translation gives CASSLERGIIGYGYTF.

The V call is TRBV3-1 (or the pseudogene TRBV3-2), the J call TRBJ2-3; 9 positions agree with TRBD2. CDR1 and CDR2 (germline): LGHDT, YNNKEL (reference sequence). V lost 2 bases, J lost 2 bases, and 2 bases stayed unmatched. This CDR3 contains 15 residues. The DNA of the CDR3 is TGTGCCAGCAGCCAAAGCGGGGGGACCACAGATACGCAGTATTTT. This encodes CASSQSGGTTDTQYF.

The chain recombines TRBV6-2 or TRBV6-3 with TRBJ2-4, with 8 positions matching TRBD2. J lost 0 bases, V lost 2 bases, and 3 bases had no gene match. CDR1 MNHEY and CDR2 SVGEGT come from the germline V gene. The CDR3 is made up of 16 amino acids. CDR3 sequence (DNA): TGTGCCAGCAGTTACCCCGGGGGGGTAGCCAAAAACATTCAGTACTTC. This translates into CASSYPGGVAKNIQYF.

The chain joins TRBV5-1 to TRBJ1-4, with D maybe TRBD1 (5 bases). Trimming cost V 4 bases and J 8 bases, with 9 bases left between them. Germline values: CDR1 SGHRS, CDR2 YFSETQ. The CDR3 consists of 12 residues. CDR3 loop: CASSGDSEKLFF. DNA of the CDR3: TGCGCCAGCAGCGGCGACAGCGAAAAACTGTTTTTT.

This clone was counted a few times. The gene calls are TRBV7-9 and TRBJ1-6; 9 positions agree with TRBD1. With V trimmed by 0 bases and J by 7 bases, 1 base remained unmatched. The CDR3 extends over 15 amino acids. The germline V gene encodes CDR1 SEHNR and CDR2 FQNEAQ (reference sequence). The CDR3: CASSLAGQGNSPLHF. Here the CDR3 DNA reads TGTGCCAGCAGCTTAGCTGGACAGGGGAATTCACCCCTCCACTTT. The complete variable domain, with remaining parts taken from reference TRBV7-9 and TRBJ1-6, reads DTGVSQNPRHKITKRGQNVTFRCDPISEHNRLYWYRQTLGQGPEFLTYFQNEAQLEKSRLLSDRFSAERPKGSFSTLEIQRTEQGDSAMYLCASSLAGQGNSPLHFGNGTRLTVT.

The rearrangement links TRBV15 to TRBJ2-1, with 8 bases matching TRBD2. The CDR3 contains 11 residues. Trimming cost V 7 bases and J 9 bases; bases outside gene matches: 2. Germline lookup yields CDR1 LNHNV and CDR2 YYDKDF (reference sequence). The CDR3 sequence is CATTRGVEQFF. The CDR3 DNA sequence: TGTGCCACCACGCGGGGGGTTGAGCAGTTCTTC.

The chain links TRBV7-9 to TRBJ2-1, with 8 bases fitting TRBD1. The germline V gene encodes CDR1 SEHNR and CDR2 FQNEAQ (reference sequence). This CDR3 is built from 16 residues. Trimming at V came to 3 bases and at J to 4 bases, leaving 8 bases not matched to a gene. The CDR3 loop is CASSLLAGGLYNEQFF. For the CDR3, the DNA is TGTGCCAGCAGCTTGCTGGCAGGGGGCTTATACAATGAGCAGTTCTTC.

The chain links TRBV2 to TRBJ2-1; D gene ambiguous. V shed 4 bases and J shed 2 bases, with 15 bases lying between them. Germline-derived CDR1 and CDR2 are SNHLY and FYNNEI. The CDR3 runs 16 residues. The DNA of the CDR3 is TGTGCCAGCAGTGGAGGTTCGGGTATCCCCTACAATGAGCAGTTCTTC. It translates to CASSGGSGIPYNEQFF.

V and J are TRBV7-9 and TRBJ1-1, with 8 bases aligning to TRBD1. V dropped 5 bases and J dropped 1; count of bases not matched to a gene: 6. The CDR3 runs 15 residues. Germline V gives CDR1 SEHNR, CDR2 FQNEAQ (reference sequence). CDR3: CASSTTGQGNTEAFF. DNA of the CDR3: TGTGCCAGCAGCACTACCGGACAGGGGAACACTGAAGCTTTCTTT.